The TCR beta chain described here comes from a study of blood T cell repertoires in COVID-19 (dated by TCRdb to about 2020). Study-wide context: Collaborator samples came from the United States, Italy and Spain and covered acute and convalescent phases of COVID-19. The material from the prospective study consisted of cDNA or gDNA derived from T cells, B-cell-depleted T cells, or PBMCs. A freely available public database, intended as a resource for researchers studying the immune response to SARS-CoV-2, is where the repertoires were released. The dataset comprised deeply sampled blood TCRbeta repertoires from subjects exposed to, actively infected with, or recovered from COVID-19. Where available, HLA class I and class II types were taken from metadata supplied by the sample provider and were not determined by assay-based typing. A de-identified subject ID, COVID-19 status, age in years and sex were almost always included in the sample metadata. The samples were drawn from the first 160 participants of the ongoing ImmuneRACE study and from 1,254 subjects provided by 6 global collaborators.

Enrolling through a virtual design, the prospective study's participants ranged in age from roughly 18 to 89 years and lived across 20 to 30 United States geographic areas. In the prospective study, cohorts were assigned on the basis of participant-reported clinical history obtained from a screening survey and a study questionnaire. Recovered participants in ImmuneRACE Cohort 3 were defined by two consecutive negative NP/OP PCR tests, clearance by a healthcare professional, or resolution of symptoms. Mobile phlebotomists in the prospective study collected whole blood, serum and a nasopharyngeal or oropharyngeal swab from every participant. Over an approximately two-month period, participants in the prospective study had the option of providing additional blood draws and questionnaires. Before DNA extraction, prospective study blood samples were shipped either frozen or at room temperature. Overall results and qualifications from the work: The quantity of clinical and demographic metadata differed by source and by participant and was supplied without curation.

As concerns this clone: No antigen is known for it. There are no base qualities to consult, and no much larger clone falls within one base.

From cysteine to phenylalanine, the CDR3 is 17 amino acids long. Only CDR3 DNA remains: 51 bases, in frame from the first base. From the germline V gene, CDR1 is MNHNS and CDR2 is SASEGT. V loses 0 bases, J loses 5 bases, and the germline ends lie 18 bases apart. The immunoSEQ Assay, a bias-controlled multiplex PCR, was used to amplify TCRbeta CDR3 regions from genomic DNA. The study's own analysis went as follows. Nucleated cell counts per sample were estimated from amplification of reference gene primers within the assay. To quantify the absolute abundance of each unique TCRbeta CDR3 rearrangement, sequence reads were collapsed and filtered. For each sample, productive Simpson clonality was calculated by taking the square root of Simpson's diversity index across productive rearrangements. Not all clones reach the TCRdb copy of this immuneACCESS table, which keeps in-frame sequences only. Checked studies attribute under half of the gap to unresolved V genes and leave the rest unexplained. V, J and clone size derive from that table, while D and trimming were established from the DNA sequence. Across this sample there are around 200,000 clones, with about 85% seen only once. In total, the top ten clones hold 6.2% of the sample.

The sequence links TRBV6-1 to TRBJ2-3, and perhaps TRBD2 as D gene, on 6 matching bases. The sample taken for sequencing was PBMCs or T cells enriched from blood (not recorded which). This clonotype originated in a man between 35 and 55 years old who had recovered from COVID-19. This receptor has the CDR3 CASSEAWGGLAVDTQYF. The sequence in DNA is TGTGCCAGCAGTGAAGCGTGGGGAGGCCTAGCCGTAGATACGCAGTATTTT.